At least ten counts were recorded for the clone carrying this T cell receptor beta chain. Its antigen is not known. The data stem from a study of blood T cells in healthy people across ages. Study conclusions and caveats: PBMCs left unsorted prevented a conclusive naive versus antigen-experienced comparison. TCR beta diversity per million T cells fell roughly linearly with age. The CMV status of each donor remained undetermined, and this could have confounded shifts in expanded clonotypes.

This CDR3 is 13 amino acids long. Trimming removed 0 bases at V and 8 bases at J, with 13 bases between. CDR1 and CDR2 (germline): DFQATT, SNEGSKA (reference sequence). Primed by a sample-barcoded 5' primer and a J-beta primer mix, a second PCR proceeded for 7 to 11 cycles. MiXCR, applied by TCRdb to the 5' RACE reads, yields one record per CDR3 protein. The sample consists of 650,000 to 700,000 distinct CDR3 sequences, roughly 32% of them appearing once. Sample: blood. The chain is built from TRBV20-1 and TRBJ1-2, with D hard to call. The source is a woman older than 75 in good health. CDR3 region: CSARDNGLRGYTF. The CDR3 DNA follows: TGCAGTGCTAGAGATAACGGTCTTCGGGGCTACACCTTC.